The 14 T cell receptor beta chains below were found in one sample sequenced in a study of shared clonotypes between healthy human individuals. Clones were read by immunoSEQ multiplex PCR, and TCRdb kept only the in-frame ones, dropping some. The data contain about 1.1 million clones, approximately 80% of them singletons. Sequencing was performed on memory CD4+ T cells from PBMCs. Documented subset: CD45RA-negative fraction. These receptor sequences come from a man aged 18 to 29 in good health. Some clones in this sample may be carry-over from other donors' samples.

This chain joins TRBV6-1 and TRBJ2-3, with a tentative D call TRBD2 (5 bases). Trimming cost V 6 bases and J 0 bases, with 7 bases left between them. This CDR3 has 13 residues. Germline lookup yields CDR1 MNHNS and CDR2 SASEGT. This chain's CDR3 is CASRRVSTDTQYF. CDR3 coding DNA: TGTGCCAGCAGGCGGGTCAGCACAGATACGCAGTATTTT.

Here the CDR3 DNA reads TGTGCCAGCAGTTCCTTTTATCAGCGGGATAGGGAGACCCAGTACTTC. Amino acid sequence: CASSSFYQRDRETQYF. V gene TRBV27 combines with J gene TRBJ2-5; TRBD2 matches at 7 bases. This CDR3 contains 16 residues. V gave up 4 bases and J gave up 5 bases; unmatched junction bases: 13. Germline V gene data show CDR1 as MNHEY and CDR2 as SMNVEV (reference sequence).

The CDR3 DNA sequence: TGTGCCAGCAGCTTGACAGGGGCAACCCCCTATGGCTACACCTTC. As protein: CASSLTGATPYGYTF. The chain carries TRBV11-2 and TRBJ1-2, with 8 bases lining up with TRBD1. The CDR3 length is 15 residues. V was pared by 3 bases and J by 4 bases, with 7 bases of the junction left unmatched. CDR1 and CDR2 (germline): SGHAT, FQNNGV.

The CDR3 reads CSVGGGSRVAYEQYF. CDR3 sequence (DNA): TGCAGCGTTGGTGGGGGTTCCAGGGTCGCCTACGAGCAGTACTTC. The rearrangement uses TRBV29-1 and TRBJ2-7; D possibly matches TRBD1 or TRBD2 (5 bases each). The germline V and J ends were trimmed by 4 bases and 2 bases, with 18 bases remaining between them. CDR1 is SQVTM, CDR2 ANQGSEA, per germline. The CDR3 consists of 15 residues.

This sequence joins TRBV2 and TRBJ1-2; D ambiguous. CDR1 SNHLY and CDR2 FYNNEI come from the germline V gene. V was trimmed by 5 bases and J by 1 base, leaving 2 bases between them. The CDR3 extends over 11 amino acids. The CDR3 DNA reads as TGTGCCAGCAGTAATAACTATGGCTACACCTTC. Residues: CASSNNYGYTF. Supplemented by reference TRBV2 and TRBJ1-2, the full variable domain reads EPEVTQTPSHQVTQMGQEVILRCVPISNHLYFYWYRQILGQKVEFLVSFYNNEISEKSEIFDDQFSVERPDGSNFTLKIRSTKLEDSAMYFCASSNNYGYTFGSGTRLTVV.

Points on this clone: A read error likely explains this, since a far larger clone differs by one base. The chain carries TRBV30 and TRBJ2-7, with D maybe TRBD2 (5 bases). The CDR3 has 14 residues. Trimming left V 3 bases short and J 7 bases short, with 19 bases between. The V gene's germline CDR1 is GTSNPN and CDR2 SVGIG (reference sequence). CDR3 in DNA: TGTGCCTGGAGGAGGGTAGGGAGCCTGGGAGAGCAGTACTTC. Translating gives CAWRRVGSLGEQYF.

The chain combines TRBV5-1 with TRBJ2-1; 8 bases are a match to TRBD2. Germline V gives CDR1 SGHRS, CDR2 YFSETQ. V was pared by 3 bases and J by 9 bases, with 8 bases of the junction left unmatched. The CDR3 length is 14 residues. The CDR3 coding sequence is TGCGCCAGCAGCTCCCCGGGACTAGTCAGTGAGCAGTTCTTC. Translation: CASSSPGLVSEQFF.

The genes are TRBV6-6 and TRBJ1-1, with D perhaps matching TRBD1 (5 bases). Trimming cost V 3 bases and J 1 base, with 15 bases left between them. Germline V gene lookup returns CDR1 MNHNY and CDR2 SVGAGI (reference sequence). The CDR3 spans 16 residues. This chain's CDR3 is CASSYPPGTGNTEAFF. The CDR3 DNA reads TGTGCCAGCAGTTATCCACCAGGGACGGGGAACACTGAAGCTTTCTTT.

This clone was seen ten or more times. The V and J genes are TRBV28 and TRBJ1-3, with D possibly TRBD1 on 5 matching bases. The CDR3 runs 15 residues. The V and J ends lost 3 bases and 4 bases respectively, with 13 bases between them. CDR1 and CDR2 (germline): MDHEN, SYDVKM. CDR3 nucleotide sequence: TGTGCCAGCAGTTTGGGGCAGGGAGGGGGAAACACCATATATTTT. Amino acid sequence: CASSLGQGGGNTIYF.

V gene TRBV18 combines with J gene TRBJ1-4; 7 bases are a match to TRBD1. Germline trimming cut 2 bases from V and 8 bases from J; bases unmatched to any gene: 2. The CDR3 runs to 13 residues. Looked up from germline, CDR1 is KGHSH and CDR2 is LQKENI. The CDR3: CASSPDRDEKLFF. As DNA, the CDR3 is TGTGCCAGCTCACCAGACAGGGACGAAAAACTGTTTTTT.

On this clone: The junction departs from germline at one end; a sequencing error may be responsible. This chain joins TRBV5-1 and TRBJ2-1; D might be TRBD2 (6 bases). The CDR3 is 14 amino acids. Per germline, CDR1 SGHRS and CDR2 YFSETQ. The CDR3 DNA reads TGCGCCAGCAGCTTGGACTCGGACTACCATGAGCAGTTCTTC. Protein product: CASSLDSDYHEQFF.

Here the CDR3 reads CASSRQGSTEAFF. CDR3 coding DNA: TGCGCCAGCAGCCGACAGGGCTCCACTGAAGCTTTCTTT. The J gene is TRBJ1-1, the V gene TRBV5-1, with 7 bases matching TRBD1. CDR1 and CDR2 (germline): SGHRS, YFSETQ. V dropped 4 bases and J dropped 4; count of bases not matched to a gene: 4. The CDR3 runs to 13 residues.

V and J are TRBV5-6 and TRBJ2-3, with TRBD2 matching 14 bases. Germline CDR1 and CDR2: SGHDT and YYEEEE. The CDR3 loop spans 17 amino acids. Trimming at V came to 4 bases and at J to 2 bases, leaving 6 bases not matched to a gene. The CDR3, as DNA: TGTGCCAGCAGCCTTGGGACTAGCGGGAGCCCCACAGATACGCAGTATTTT. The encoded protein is CASSLGTSGSPTDTQYF. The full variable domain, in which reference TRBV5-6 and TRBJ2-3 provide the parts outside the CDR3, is DAGVTQSPTHLIKTRGQQVTLRCSPKSGHDTVSWYQQALGQGPQFIFQYYEEEERQRGNFPDRFSGHQFPNYSSELNVNALLLGDSALYLCASSLGTSGSPTDTQYFGPGTRLTVL.

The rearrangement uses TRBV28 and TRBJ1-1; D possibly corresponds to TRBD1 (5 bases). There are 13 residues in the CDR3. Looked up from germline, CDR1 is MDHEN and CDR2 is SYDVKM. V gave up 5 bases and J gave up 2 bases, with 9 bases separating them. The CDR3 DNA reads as TGTGCCAGCAGTCGGGGCCATAACACTGAAGCTTTCTTT. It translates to CASSRGHNTEAFF.